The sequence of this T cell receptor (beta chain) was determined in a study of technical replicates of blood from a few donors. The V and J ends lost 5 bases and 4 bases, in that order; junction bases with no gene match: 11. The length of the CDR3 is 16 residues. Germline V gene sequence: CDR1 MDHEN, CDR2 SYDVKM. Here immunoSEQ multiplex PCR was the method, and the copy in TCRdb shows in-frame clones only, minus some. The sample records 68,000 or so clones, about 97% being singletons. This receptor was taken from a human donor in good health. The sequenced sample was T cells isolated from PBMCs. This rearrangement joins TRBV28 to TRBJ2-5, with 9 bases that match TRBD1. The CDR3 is CASSIYRGRTGETQYF. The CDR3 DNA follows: TGTGCCAGCAGTATCTACAGGGGGCGCACAGGAGAGACCCAGTACTTC.